Reported below is one T cell receptor (beta chain). In the original workflow: Estimates of nucleated cell counts were drawn from the amplification of reference gene primers. The assay was immunoSEQ multiplex PCR, and TCRdb's table has in-frame clones only and misses some. For V, J and clone size, that table is used; D and trimming come from the DNA. Of hundreds of thousands of clones listed, approximately 86% were seen once; the top ten hold 0.65% to 0.95%. This specimen belongs to a study of blood T cell repertoires in COVID-19. Across the study: Spain, Italy and the United States supplied samples that represented acute and convalescent COVID-19.

There are 13 residues in the CDR3. The germline V gene has CDR1 SGDLS and CDR2 YYNGEE. V gave up 5 bases and J gave up 7 bases; unmatched junction bases: 9. The specimen sequenced was peripheral blood. The chain carries TRBV9 and TRBJ2-7; the match to TRBD2 covers 7 bases. This sequence originates from a woman in her twenties or thirties with acute or convalescent COVID-19. CDR3 in amino acids: CASSELGRDEQYF. The CDR3 DNA reads TGTGCCAGCAGTGAATTAGGGAGGGATGAGCAGTACTTC.